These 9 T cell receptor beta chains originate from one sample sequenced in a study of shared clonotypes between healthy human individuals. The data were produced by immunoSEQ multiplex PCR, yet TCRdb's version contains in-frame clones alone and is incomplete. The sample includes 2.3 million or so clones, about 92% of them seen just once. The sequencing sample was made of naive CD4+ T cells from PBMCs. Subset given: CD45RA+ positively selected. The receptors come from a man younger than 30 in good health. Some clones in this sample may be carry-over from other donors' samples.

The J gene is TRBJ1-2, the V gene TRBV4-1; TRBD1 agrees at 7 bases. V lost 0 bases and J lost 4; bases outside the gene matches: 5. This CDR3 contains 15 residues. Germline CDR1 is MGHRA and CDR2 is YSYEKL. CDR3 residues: CASSQETGLAYGYTF. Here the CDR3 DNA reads TGCGCCAGCAGCCAAGAGACAGGGCTCGCCTATGGCTACACCTTC.

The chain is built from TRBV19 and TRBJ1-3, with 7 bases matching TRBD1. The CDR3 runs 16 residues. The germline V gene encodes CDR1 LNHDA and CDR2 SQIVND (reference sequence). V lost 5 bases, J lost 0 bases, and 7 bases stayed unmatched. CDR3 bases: TGTGCCAGTAGTGCCCTGGGACAGACCTCTGGAAACACCATATATTTT. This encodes CASSALGQTSGNTIYF.

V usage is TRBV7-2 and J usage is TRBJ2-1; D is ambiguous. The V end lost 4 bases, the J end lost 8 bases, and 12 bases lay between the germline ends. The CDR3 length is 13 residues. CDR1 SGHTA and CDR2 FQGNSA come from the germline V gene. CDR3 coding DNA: TGTGCCAGCAGCTCGCAGGCCCGGGATGAGCAGTTCTTC. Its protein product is CASSSQARDEQFF. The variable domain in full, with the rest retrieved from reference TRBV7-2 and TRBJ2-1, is GAGVSQSPSNKVTEKGKDVELRCDPISGHTALYWYRQSLGQGLEFLIYFQGNSAPDKSGLPSDRFSAERTGGSVSTLTIQRTQQEDSAVYLCASSSQARDEQFFGPGTRLTVL.

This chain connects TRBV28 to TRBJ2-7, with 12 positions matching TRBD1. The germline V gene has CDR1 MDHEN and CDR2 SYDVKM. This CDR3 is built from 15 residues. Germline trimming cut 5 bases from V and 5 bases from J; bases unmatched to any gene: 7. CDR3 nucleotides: TGTGCCAGCAGTATCCCGGGACAGGGGGCGAACGAGCAGTACTTC. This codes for CASSIPGQGANEQYF.

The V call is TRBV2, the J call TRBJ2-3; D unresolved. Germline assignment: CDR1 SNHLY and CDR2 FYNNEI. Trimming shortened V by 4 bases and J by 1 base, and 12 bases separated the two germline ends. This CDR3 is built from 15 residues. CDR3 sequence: CASSVNHRRTDTQYF. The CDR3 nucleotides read TGTGCCAGCAGTGTTAACCACCGCCGCACAGATACGCAGTATTTT.

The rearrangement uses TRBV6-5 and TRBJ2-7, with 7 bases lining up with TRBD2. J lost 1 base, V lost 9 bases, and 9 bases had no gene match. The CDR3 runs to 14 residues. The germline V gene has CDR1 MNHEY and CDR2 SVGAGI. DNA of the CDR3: TGTGCCAGTAAGCGGGGACTCCTATCCTACGAGCAGTACTTC. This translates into CASKRGLLSYEQYF.

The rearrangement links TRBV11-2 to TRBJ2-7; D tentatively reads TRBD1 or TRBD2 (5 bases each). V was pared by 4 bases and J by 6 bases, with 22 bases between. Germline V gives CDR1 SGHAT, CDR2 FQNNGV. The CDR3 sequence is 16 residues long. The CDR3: CASSSAGTIPTREQYF. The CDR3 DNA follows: TGTGCCAGCAGCTCCGCTGGGACGATCCCTACCCGCGAGCAGTACTTC.

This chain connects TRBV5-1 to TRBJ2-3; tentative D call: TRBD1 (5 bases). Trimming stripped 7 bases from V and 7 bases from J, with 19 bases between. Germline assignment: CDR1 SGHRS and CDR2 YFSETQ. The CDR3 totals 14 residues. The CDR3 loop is CASSRTSELNTQYF. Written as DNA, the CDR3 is TGCGCCAGCTCCCGGACATCGGAGTTGAATACGCAGTATTTT.

DNA of the CDR3: TGCGCCAGCAGCTTGGGGGGGTCGGCGAACACTGAAGCTTTCTTT. This codes for CASSLGGSANTEAFF. This rearrangement joins TRBV5-1 to TRBJ1-1; TRBD1 is a possible D gene (5 bases). V was shortened by 0 bases and J by 1 base, with 10 bases between the two germline ends. Germline-derived CDR1 and CDR2 are SGHRS and YFSETQ. The CDR3 has 15 residues.